What follows are 5 T cell receptor beta chains derived from one specimen sequenced in a study of blood T cell repertoires in COVID-19. Sequencing used immunoSEQ multiplex PCR; TCRdb keeps in-frame clones, though not all of them. The repertoire holds 100,000 to 150,000 clones, with around 80% as singletons. Specimen: peripheral blood. All receptors come from a woman aged 45-65 years with acute or convalescent COVID-19.

The V call is TRBV6-6, the J call TRBJ2-3, with 9 bases fitting TRBD1. J lost 4 bases, V lost 5 bases, and 7 bases had no gene match. The germline V gene has CDR1 MNHNY and CDR2 SVGAGI (reference sequence). CDR3 size: 15 residues. The CDR3 sequence: CASSKGQGIADTQYF. The CDR3 region has the DNA TGTGCCAGCAGTAAGGGACAGGGCATTGCAGATACGCAGTATTTT.

The V call is TRBV18, the J call TRBJ2-2; 9 nucleotides line up with TRBD2. The CDR3 loop spans 17 amino acids. V dropped 4 bases and J dropped 6; count of bases not matched to a gene: 12. Germline lookup yields CDR1 KGHSH and CDR2 LQKENI. CDR3: CASSLTGTSWGAGELFF. Here the CDR3 DNA reads TGTGCCAGCTCACTCACCGGGACTAGCTGGGGCGCCGGGGAGCTGTTTTTT.

The CDR3 nucleotides are TGTGCCAGCAGCCAAGACCCTGCCTATAATTCACCCCTCCACTTT. This sequence encodes CASSQDPAYNSPLHF. The V and J genes are TRBV4-2 and TRBJ1-6; D is uncertain. The germline V gene encodes CDR1 LGHNA and CDR2 YNFKEQ. The CDR3 contains 15 residues. Trimming stripped 0 bases from V and 2 bases from J, with 5 bases between.

Written as DNA, the CDR3 is TGTGCCTGGGCTCGAGCGGGGGGGCATTCAGATACGCAGTATTTT. Encoded protein: CAWARAGGHSDTQYF. J is TRBJ2-3 and V is TRBV30; 10 bases agree with TRBD2. Unmatched junction bases numbered 9, after V lost 5 bases and J lost 4 bases. The germline CDR1 and CDR2 sequences are GTSNPN and SVGIG (reference sequence). The CDR3 extends over 15 amino acids.

The chain employs TRBV9 and TRBJ2-7, with a possible D match to TRBD2 (5 bases). Germline lookup yields CDR1 SGDLS and CDR2 YYNGEE. The CDR3 consists of 14 residues. Between the trimmed V and J ends, which lost 0 bases and 2 bases, there was a span of 9 bases. The CDR3 is CASSVVDGTYEQYF. CDR3 DNA sequence: TGTGCCAGCAGCGTAGTTGACGGGACCTACGAGCAGTACTTC.